These 3 T cell receptor beta chains came from one sample sequenced in a study of cytomegalovirus exposure and HLA in healthy donors. In the PCR, 60 Vbeta and 13 Jbeta primers were used. Using immunoSEQ multiplex PCR, the repertoire was profiled, and TCRdb retains in-frame clones only, with some absent. The repertoire has some 170,000 clones, over 70% of them found once; the top ten carry roughly 4.7%. The source material was PBMCs. Source of these receptors: a man in his thirties or forties in good health and CMV-seronegative.

The rearrangement uses TRBV5-6 and TRBJ1-1; D is unclear. The germline V and J ends were trimmed by 1 base and 5 bases, with 9 bases remaining between them. The CDR3 covers 13 residues. Germline lookup yields CDR1 SGHDT and CDR2 YYEEEE. Here the CDR3 reads CASSLTLETEAFF. The CDR3 coding sequence is TGTGCCAGCAGCTTGACCCTAGAGACTGAAGCTTTCTTT.

V and J are TRBV6-1 and TRBJ1-5; D is perhaps TRBD1 (5 bases). The CDR3 totals 15 residues. The germline CDR1 and CDR2 sequences are MNHNS and SASEGT. The V gene lost 7 bases and the J gene lost 16 bases, with 29 bases spanning the gap. The CDR3 spells CASTRGREPFRGDHF. In DNA form, the CDR3 reads TGTGCCAGCACCCGCGGGAGGGAACCATTCCGGGGGGATCATTTT.

The V and J genes are TRBV7-8 and TRBJ2-5; 8 bases are shared with TRBD2. The V gene's germline CDR1 is SGHVS and CDR2 FQNEAQ. This CDR3 spans 14 amino acids. V lost 7 bases and J lost 5; bases outside the gene matches: 9. As DNA, the CDR3 is TGTGCCAGCACTCTCGTGACGGGAGGGGAGACCCAGTACTTC. It encodes CASTLVTGGETQYF.